This TCR beta chain was captured in a study of blood T cell repertoires in COVID-19. Study in general: The United States, Italy and Spain provided the acute and convalescent COVID-19 samples. T cells, B-cell-depleted T cells, or PBMCs provided the cDNA or gDNA that served as material.

The authors' processing: Reference gene primer amplification gave estimated nucleated cell counts. Generated by immunoSEQ multiplex PCR, the TCRdb table keeps only in-frame clones and is missing some. For V, J and clone size, that table is used; D and trimming come from the DNA. The sample carries tens of thousands of clones, approximately 91% recorded once. The germline V gene encodes CDR1 KGHSH and CDR2 LQKENI. This CDR3 is built from 15 residues. V dropped 3 bases and J dropped 0; count of bases not matched to a gene: 2. The rearrangement joins TRBV18 to TRBJ2-1; 7 bases fit TRBD1. The receptor was isolated from a man between 60 and 70 years old with active COVID-19. Material for sequencing was peripheral blood. CDR3 protein: CASSPGTVSYNEQFF. The CDR3 bases are TGTGCCAGCTCACCCGGGACAGTCTCCTACAATGAGCAGTTCTTC.